These T cell receptor beta chains were read from a single sample in a study of shared clonotypes between healthy human individuals. Sequencing was performed with immunoSEQ multiplex PCR; in TCRdb, only in-frame clones are kept and a portion is missing. The table lists around 1.9 million clones, about 93% of them singletons. Sequencing input: naive CD8+ T cells from PBMCs. The receptor source for this set is a man in his late teens or twenties in good health. Some clones in this sample may be carry-over from other donors' samples. The CDR3 runs from the conserved cysteine through the conserved F or W. The order of the fields is J gene, clone size, D gene, V gene, CDR3 protein, CDR3 DNA. D genes are given only for firm matches. Part of the rows lack a size; the others show once, few, many or a class for expanded clones.

TRBJ1-5 . TRBD1 TRBV6-5 CASSLSPTGTQHF TGTGCCAGCAGTTTATCCCCGACAGGGACCCAGCATTTT
TRBJ1-1 . TRBD1 TRBV27 CASSWTGSTEAFF TGTGCCAGCAGTTGGACAGGGAGCACTGAAGCTTTCTTT
TRBJ1-4 . . TRBV28 CASTLSPANEKLFF TGTGCCAGCACCTTAAGTCCCGCTAATGAAAAACTGTTTTTT
TRBJ1-4 . . TRBV9 CASSVAGVTTNEKLFF TGTGCCAGCAGCGTAGCAGGCGTCACAACTAATGAAAAACTGTTTTTT
TRBJ2-1 . . TRBV5-1 CASSLAANPYNEQFF TGCGCCAGCAGCTTAGCCGCCAACCCCTACAATGAGCAGTTCTTC
TRBJ2-2 . . TRBV28 CASSLLRTTGELFF TGTGCCAGCAGTTTATTGCGGACCACCGGGGAGCTGTTTTTT
TRBJ2-7 . TRBD1 TRBV9 CASSAGTANYEQYF TGTGCCAGCAGCGCCGGGACAGCAAACTACGAGCAGTACTTC
TRBJ2-7 . . TRBV7-9 CASSSLTLTYEQYF TGTGCCAGCAGCTCCCTGACACTAACCTACGAGCAGTACTTC
TRBJ2-3 . TRBD1 TRBV7-9 CASRNLTGGSTDTQYF TGTGCCAGCAGGAATCTGACAGGGGGCAGCACAGATACGCAGTATTTT
TRBJ2-1 once TRBD2 TRBV4-1 CASSPLAGENEQFF TGCGCCAGCAGCCCTTTAGCGGGAGAGAATGAGCAGTTCTTC
TRBJ1-4 . TRBD1 TRBV27 CASSSRTGGEKLFF TGTGCCAGCAGTTCACGGACAGGGGGTGAAAAACTGTTTTTT
TRBJ2-7 few TRBD1 TRBV30 CAWGQGDYEQYF TGTGCCTGGGGACAGGGGGACTACGAGCAGTACTTC
TRBJ2-7 . . TRBV5-1 CASSGDRDSQNYEQYF TGCGCCAGCAGCGGAGACCGGGACTCACAAAACTACGAGCAGTACTTC
TRBJ2-7 . . TRBV7-2 CASSLAPWSSYEQYF TGTGCCAGCAGCTTAGCGCCATGGAGCTCCTACGAGCAGTACTTC
TRBJ2-5 . TRBD2 TRBV19 CASGSSGTYQETQYF TGTGCCAGTGGATCTAGCGGCACGTACCAAGAGACCCAGTACTTC
TRBJ1-3 . TRBD1 TRBV28 CASSLEGQGHLTIYF TGTGCCAGCAGTTTAGAGGGACAGGGCCACCTAACCATATATTTT
TRBJ2-5 . . TRBV15 CATSTVSGGWETQYF TGTGCCACCAGCACCGTTAGTGGGGGTTGGGAGACCCAGTACTTC
TRBJ2-7 . TRBD2 TRBV9 CASSKGTSGAYEQYF TGTGCCAGCAGCAAAGGGACTAGCGGGGCCTACGAGCAGTACTTC
TRBJ1-2 . . TRBV6-1 CASRSLTGYTF TGTGCCAGCAGGAGTCTTACAGGCTACACCTTC
TRBJ2-2 once . TRBV29-1 CSVVEGNTEELFF TGCAGCGTTGTAGAGGGGAACACCGAGGAGCTGTTTTTT
TRBJ1-2 . . TRBV13 CASSSGHVDYGYTF TGTGCCAGCAGCTCAGGACACGTAGACTATGGCTACACCTTC
TRBJ2-7 once TRBD1 TRBV11-2 CASSLRRDRFYEQYF TGTGCCAGCAGCCTCAGGAGGGACAGGTTCTACGAGCAGTACTTC
TRBJ1-5 . . TRBV7-8 CASSLALLPRGQPQHF TGTGCCAGCAGCTTAGCGTTGCTCCCACGGGGACAGCCCCAGCATTTT
TRBJ1-1 . . TRBV7-6 CASSRIRDTEAFF TGTGCCAGCAGCCGGATTCGGGACACTGAAGCTTTCTTT
TRBJ2-1 . . TRBV28 CASSRPPWREGYNEQFF TGTGCCAGCAGCCGGCCCCCGTGGCGGGAAGGTTACAATGAGCAGTTCTTC
TRBJ2-7 . . TRBV27 CASSMQGSYEQYF TGTGCCAGCAGTATGCAGGGATCCTACGAGCAGTACTTC
TRBJ2-7 . TRBD2 TRBV14 CASSQEGKRGPLEQYF TGTGCCAGCAGCCAAGAGGGAAAGCGGGGACCCCTCGAGCAGTACTTC
TRBJ2-1 . . TRBV27 CASSIFGRYNEQFF TGTGCCAGCAGCATCTTTGGGCGATACAATGAGCAGTTCTTC
TRBJ2-5 . . TRBV12-5 CASGLTGDGRQETQYF TGTGCTAGTGGTTTGACCGGCGACGGACGACAAGAGACCCAGTACTTC
TRBJ2-2 . . TRBV9 CASSVEGGGELFF TGTGCCAGCAGCGTAGAAGGGGGCGGGGAGCTGTTTTTT
TRBJ1-2 . . TRBV15 CATRPASNYGYTF TGTGCCACCCGCCCCGCCTCTAACTATGGCTACACCTTC
TRBJ1-1 . TRBD1 TRBV27 CASSWDRVTEAFF TGTGCCAGCAGTTGGGACAGGGTTACTGAAGCTTTCTTT
TRBJ1-5 . . TRBV4-1 CASSQGLQNHPQHF TGCGCCAGCAGCCAAGGGCTACAAAATCATCCCCAGCATTTT